This T cell receptor (beta chain) emerged from a study of blood T cell repertoires in COVID-19. Overall study context: PBMCs, B-cell-depleted T cells, or T cells provided the cDNA or gDNA that made up the material.

In the authors' methods: The authors estimated nucleated cell counts from reference gene primer amplification. Repertoires were generated with immunoSEQ multiplex PCR, while TCRdb's copy carries only in-frame clones and drops some. V and J calls and clone size come straight from that table; D and trimming were deduced from the DNA. The table lists about 44,000 clones, approximately 86% of them singletons. This CDR3 region has 15 residues. Looked up from germline, CDR1 is SGHNT and CDR2 is YYREEE (reference sequence). V gave up 4 bases and J gave up 5 bases; unmatched junction bases: 11. The V and J genes are TRBV5-4 and TRBJ2-5; 7 positions match TRBD1. This TCR was sampled from a woman in her seventies with acute or convalescent COVID-19. Sequencing input: peripheral blood. The CDR3 reads CASSNYRQGGETQYF. DNA for the CDR3: TGTGCCAGCAGCAACTACCGACAGGGTGGGGAGACCCAGTACTTC. Complete variable domain (other parts from reference TRBV5-4 and TRBJ2-5): ETGVTQSPTHLIKTRGQQVTLRCSSQSGHNTVSWYQQALGQGPQFIFQYYREEENGRGNFPPRFSGLQFPNYSSELNVNALELDDSALYLCASSNYRQGGETQYFGPGTRLLVL.